Described below is a single T cell receptor (beta chain) sequence and its context. This record belongs to a study of T cell responses to AZD1222 COVID-19 vaccine. The data were produced by immunoSEQ multiplex PCR, yet TCRdb's version contains in-frame clones alone and is incomplete. In the table there are approximately 100,000 clones, 85% to 90% of which are singletons. Sequenced material: peripheral blood, taken on day 0 of AZD1222 vaccination. The receptor was derived from an adult in good health.

Written as DNA, the CDR3 is TGTGCCAGCAGCCAAGGGCGCGGGAGGGCTACAGATACGCAGTATTTT. It translates to CASSQGRGRATDTQYF. The chain carries TRBV3-1 (or the pseudogene TRBV3-2) and TRBJ2-3; 9 bases match TRBD2. The CDR3 has 16 amino acids. The V and J ends lost 1 base and 3 bases, in that order; junction bases with no gene match: 5. CDR1 and CDR2 from the germline V gene are LGHDT and YNNKEL (reference sequence).